These 10 T cell receptor beta chains were sequenced from one sample in a study of blood T cell repertoires in COVID-19 (dated by TCRdb to 2018 to 2020). The library was generated by the immunoSEQ multiplex PCR assay. The table comes from immuneACCESS by way of TCRdb, which keeps in-frame sequences with V and J called. Part of the clones is missing from these tables; in studies checked, under half for an unresolved V gene and the rest for unknown reasons. For this sample the table gives some 99,000 clones, of which roughly 80% were detected only once. The top ten hold approximately 18% of the sample. Material: peripheral blood. Receptors originate from a woman aged 55-70 years with acute or convalescent COVID-19.

With regard to this clone: Other DNA sequences in the same sample also yield this CDR3. The CDR3 nucleotides read TGTGCCAGCAGTCCACGGGGGGGAAACACCATATATTTT. This encodes CASSPRGGNTIYF. The chain joins TRBV27 to TRBJ1-3; weak D call: TRBD1 (5 bases). The CDR3 has 13 residues. V gave up 5 bases and J gave up 4 bases, with 9 bases separating them. The V gene's germline CDR1 is MNHEY and CDR2 SMNVEV (reference sequence).

CDR3 nucleotide sequence: TGTGCCAGCAGCCTCCTCGGGTACGAGCAGTACTTC. Encoded protein: CASSLLGYEQYF. V and J are TRBV3-1 (or the pseudogene TRBV3-2) and TRBJ2-7; no definite D call. This CDR3 comprises 12 residues. The germline V and J ends were trimmed by 4 bases and 4 bases, with 8 bases remaining between them. The germline V gene encodes CDR1 LGHDT and CDR2 YNNKEL (reference sequence).

This clone came up a few times. This sequence joins TRBV12-3 or TRBV12-4 and TRBJ2-3; the D gene is possibly TRBD2 (5 bases). The CDR3 runs 11 residues. Trimming removed 5 bases at V and 12 bases at J, with 12 bases between. CDR3: CASSASGVQYF. In nucleotides, the CDR3 is TGTGCCAGCAGTGCGAGCGGTGTTCAGTATTTT.

The CDR3 sequence is CAISELVEVRGYTF. The CDR3 DNA reads as TGTGCCATCAGTGAGTTGGTCGAGGTACGTGGCTACACCTTC. The gene calls are TRBV10-3 and TRBJ1-2; D not certain. This CDR3 contains 14 residues. Per germline, CDR1 ENHRY and CDR2 SYGVKD. Trimming removed 1 base at V and 7 bases at J, with 13 bases between.

This clone was observed many times. This chain links TRBV6-5 with TRBJ1-3, with D unresolved. The germline CDR1 and CDR2 sequences are MNHEY and SVGAGI. This CDR3 comprises 13 residues. V lost 7 bases to trimming and J lost 7 bases, with 14 bases between them. The CDR3 region is CASKWAGSNTIYF. The CDR3 DNA reads TGTGCCAGCAAGTGGGCAGGTTCGAACACCATATATTTT.

The genes are TRBV4-3 and TRBJ2-5, with TRBD1 as a possible D gene (8 bases). Germline V gives CDR1 LGHNA, CDR2 YSLEER. This CDR3 is 16 amino acids long. V shed 0 bases and J shed 5 bases, with 16 bases lying between them. Here the CDR3 DNA reads TGCGCCAGCAGCCAAGATCGTGGACAGGGAGGGGAGACCCAGTACTTC. Translating gives CASSQDRGQGGETQYF.

This clone was recorded a few times. V usage is TRBV28 and J usage is TRBJ1-3, with D uncertain. Germline V gene data show CDR1 as MDHEN and CDR2 as SYDVKM. There are 17 residues in the CDR3. The germline V and J ends were trimmed by 3 bases and 0 bases, with 15 bases remaining between them. CDR3 residues: CASSLTTFLRSGNTIYF. The CDR3 nucleotides are TGTGCCAGCAGTTTGACTACCTTCCTGCGCTCTGGAAACACCATATATTTT.

CDR3 in amino acids: CASSSRRGRTDTQYF. The CDR3 DNA reads as TGTGCCAGCAGCTCGCGACGAGGTCGCACAGATACGCAGTATTTT. The chain combines TRBV13 with TRBJ2-3; D remains unclear. Per germline, CDR1 PRHDT and CDR2 FYEKMQ (reference sequence). V lost 4 bases and J lost 1, with 12 bases in between. This CDR3 region has 15 residues.

At least ten counts were recorded for this clone. An end of the junction differs from the germline gene, which may be a read error. J is TRBJ2-1 and V is TRBV6-6, with unresolved D. Germline V lookup: CDR1 MNHNY, CDR2 SVGAGI (reference sequence). The length of the CDR3 is 12 residues. The CDR3 here is CASSYNTLERFF. The CDR3 bases are TGTGCCAGCAGTTATAATACCCTAGAGCGGTTCTTC.

J is TRBJ2-7 and V is TRBV28, with D possibly TRBD1 on 6 matching bases. There are 12 residues in the CDR3. Germline CDR1 is MDHEN and CDR2 is SYDVKM. The V and J ends lost 10 bases and 5 bases respectively, with 15 bases between them. DNA for the CDR3: TGTGCCATCAGGGCAGGGGAGAACGAGCAGTACTTC. Protein product: CAIRAGENEQYF.